This TCR beta chain came from a study of T cells in women clearing cervical HPV infection. Sequenced by immunoSEQ multiplex PCR; TCRdb stores in-frame clones only, minus some. The listing records roughly 40,000 clones. Notes on this clone: The CDR3 extends 3 residues past the end of the read, so its final part is completed from the germline J gene.

From germline, CDR1 is SGHNT and CDR2 YYREEE (reference sequence). The V gene end was trimmed by 3 bases and the J gene end by 6 bases; junction bases not matched to a gene: 1. The CDR3 spans 12 residues. Sequencing was performed on blood buffy coat. The clonotype was recovered from a woman between 18 and 70 years old with a cervical HPV16 infection that either progressed to CIN3+ or cleared (not recorded which). This chain joins TRBV5-4 and TRBJ2-7; 9 bases match TRBD1. CDR3 loop: CASSWGQGEQYF. The sequenced CDR3 bases are TGTGCCAGCAGCTGGGGACAGGGCGAG.